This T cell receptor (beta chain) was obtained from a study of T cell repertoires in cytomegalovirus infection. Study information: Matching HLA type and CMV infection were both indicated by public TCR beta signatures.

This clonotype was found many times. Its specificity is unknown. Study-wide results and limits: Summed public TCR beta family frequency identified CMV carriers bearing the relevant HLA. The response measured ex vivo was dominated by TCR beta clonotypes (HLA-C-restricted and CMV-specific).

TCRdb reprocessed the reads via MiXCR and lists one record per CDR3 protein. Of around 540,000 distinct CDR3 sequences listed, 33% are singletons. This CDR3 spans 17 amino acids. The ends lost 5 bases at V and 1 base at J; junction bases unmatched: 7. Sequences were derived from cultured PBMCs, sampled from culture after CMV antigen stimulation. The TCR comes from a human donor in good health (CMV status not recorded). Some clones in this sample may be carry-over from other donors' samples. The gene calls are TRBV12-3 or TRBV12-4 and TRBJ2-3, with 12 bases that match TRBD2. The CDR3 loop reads CASSQTSGSLGTDTQYF. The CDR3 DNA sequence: TGTGCCAGCAGTCAGACTAGCGGGAGTCTAGGCACAGATACGCAGTATTTT.